The T cell receptor beta chain under discussion was sequenced for a study of blood T cells in healthy people across ages. Combining a sample-barcoded 5' primer with a J-beta primer mix, a second PCR ran for roughly 6 to 12 cycles. TCRdb independently ran MiXCR on the 5' RACE reads; one entry per CDR3 protein. The data contain about 830,000 distinct CDR3 sequences, 62% of them singletons. Germline CDR1 reads DFQATT; CDR2 reads SNEGSKA (reference sequence). Between the trimmed V and J ends, which lost 5 bases and 2 bases, there was a span of 10 bases. This CDR3 region has 14 residues. The clonotype was recovered from a man aged 25-45 years in good health. The gene calls are TRBV20-1 and TRBJ2-6; D possibly corresponds to TRBD2 (6 bases). Specimen: blood. The CDR3 protein is CSAPGTPGANVLTF. The CDR3 DNA reads TGCAGTGCTCCCGGGACTCCTGGGGCCAACGTCCTGACTTTC.